A selection of T cell receptor beta chains follows, all from one sample in a study of Graves' ophthalmopathy and Graves' hyperthyroidism. MiXCR, run by TCRdb on the multiplex PCR reads, gives a single entry per CDR3 protein. The sample has about 500,000 distinct CDR3 sequences; 13% to 15% are singletons. Sequencing was performed on blood. The origin of the receptors is a woman younger than 45 with Graves' ophthalmopathy. The conserved cysteine and the conserved F or W are not part of the CDR3 here.

J gene | V gene | CDR3 protein
TRBJ2-7 | TRBV5-1 | ASSSSPGRGGEQY
TRBJ2-5 | TRBV6-1 | ASSALGGGAWTQETQY
TRBJ1-5 | TRBV11-2 | ASSLTLDRVSQPQH
TRBJ1-1 | TRBV6-1 | ASSEGWGTEAF
TRBJ2-2 | TRBV11-2 | ASSHGGGTPNTGELF
TRBJ2-5 | TRBV6-1 | ASTPSHQETQY
TRBJ1-5 | TRBV28 | ASTPLGQPQH
TRBJ2-2 | TRBV28 | ASSSQWRNTGELF
TRBJ1-5 | TRBV6-2/TRBV6-3 | ASSYWDSGLLPQH
TRBJ1-5 | TRBV19 | ASSIAPGEGQPQH
TRBJ2-5 | TRBV12-5 | ASGLGEPRRETQY
TRBJ2-7 | TRBV24-1 | ATSDTRQGGGEQY
TRBJ2-5 | TRBV15 | ATSRERTEETQY
TRBJ2-2 | TRBV3-1 | ASSQVWNTGELF
TRBJ2-5 | TRBV9 | ASSVKAGGAETQY
TRBJ2-2 | TRBV14 | ASSSRRTNTGELF
TRBJ1-1 | TRBV28 | ASSLFLGRVGVTNTEAF
TRBJ1-1 | TRBV20-1 | SARVLNTEAF
TRBJ1-2 | TRBV30 | AWVSRLSAYT
TRBJ2-2 | TRBV11-2 | ASSHRGDTGAGTGELF
TRBJ1-6 | TRBV27 | ASSLMGGTLH
TRBJ2-2 | TRBV5-1 | ASSLSPAGNTGELF
TRBJ2-5 | TRBV12-3/TRBV12-4 | ASSSTTSGRSETQY